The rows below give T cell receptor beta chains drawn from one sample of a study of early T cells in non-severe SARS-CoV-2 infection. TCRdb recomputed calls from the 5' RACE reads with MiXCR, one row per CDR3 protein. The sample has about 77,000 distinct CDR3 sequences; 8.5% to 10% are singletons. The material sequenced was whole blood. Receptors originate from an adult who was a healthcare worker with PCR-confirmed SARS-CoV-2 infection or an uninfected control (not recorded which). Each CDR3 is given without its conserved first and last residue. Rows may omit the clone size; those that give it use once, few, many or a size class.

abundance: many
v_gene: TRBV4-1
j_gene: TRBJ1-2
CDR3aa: ASSQDGLKGAG

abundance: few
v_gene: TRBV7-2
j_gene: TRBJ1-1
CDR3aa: ASSLGAWQGNTEAF

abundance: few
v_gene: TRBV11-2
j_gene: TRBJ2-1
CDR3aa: ASSPRRTSGRAGSDEQF

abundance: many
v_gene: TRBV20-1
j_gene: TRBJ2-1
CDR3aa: SARGRDGGMSSYNEQF

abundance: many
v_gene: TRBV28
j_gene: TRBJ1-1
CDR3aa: ASSSLGRVNTEAF

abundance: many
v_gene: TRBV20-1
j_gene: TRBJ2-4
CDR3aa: SATPGAPGNIQY

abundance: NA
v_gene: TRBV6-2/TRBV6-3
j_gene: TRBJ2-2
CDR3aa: ASSPGTSPQWLF

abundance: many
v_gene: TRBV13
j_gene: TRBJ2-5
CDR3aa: ASSLRRDLETAWYQETQY

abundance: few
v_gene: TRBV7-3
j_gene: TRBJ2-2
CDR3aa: ASSLERDGGTGELF

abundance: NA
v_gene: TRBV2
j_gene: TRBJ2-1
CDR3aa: ASRRLAGANEQF

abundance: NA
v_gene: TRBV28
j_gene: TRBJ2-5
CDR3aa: ASRGSGRETQY

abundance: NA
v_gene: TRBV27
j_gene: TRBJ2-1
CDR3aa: ASSHSSGSSSYNEQF

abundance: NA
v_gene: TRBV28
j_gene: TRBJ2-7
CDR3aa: ASSQGLAGDYEQY

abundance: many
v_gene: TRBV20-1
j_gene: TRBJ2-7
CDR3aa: SAEGPTTYEQY

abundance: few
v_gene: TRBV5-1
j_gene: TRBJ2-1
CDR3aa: ASSQSPGSDNEQF

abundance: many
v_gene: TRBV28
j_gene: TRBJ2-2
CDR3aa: ASRQDRGRTGELF

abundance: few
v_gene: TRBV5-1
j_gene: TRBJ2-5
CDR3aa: ASSPLFAGEETQY